Listed below are T cell receptor beta chains from one sample, sequenced in a study of T cells after yellow fever vaccination. TCRdb analysed the 5' RACE reads with MiXCR anew, one entry per CDR3 protein. In the table there are more than 90,000 distinct CDR3 sequences, roughly 6.8% of which are singletons. The source was CD4+ T cells sorted from PBMCs, collected more than 40 days after the first yellow fever vaccination. The receptors originated from a man aged 18 to 35 who received the YFV17D yellow fever vaccine. Both conserved end residues are part of each CDR3. The D gene is left open where the match is weak. A row's size may be missing; if present it is once, few, many or a size class.

clone_size j_call v_call d_call cdr3_aa cdr3_nt
many TRBJ2-7 TRBV10-3 - CATWVSREREQYF TGTGCCACCTGGGTCAGTCGGGAGAGGGAGCAGTACTTC
many TRBJ1-1 TRBV5-1 TRBD1 CASSPDRGYMNTEAFF TGCGCCAGCAGCCCGGACAGGGGTTACATGAACACTGAAGCTTTCTTT
many TRBJ1-6 TRBV5-6 - CASSTPGLVSSPLHF TGTGCCAGCAGCACGCCGGGACTCGTTTCGTCACCCCTCCACTTT
many TRBJ2-2 TRBV11-1 - CASSGDSLSAWDTGELFF TGTGCCAGCAGCGGAGACAGTCTCTCTGCTTGGGACACCGGGGAGCTGTTTTTT
many TRBJ1-3 TRBV20-1 - CSAIDVGNGNTIYF TGCAGTGCTATAGATGTGGGGAACGGAAACACCATATATTTT
many TRBJ2-3 TRBV7-2 TRBD2 CASSFRGDTDTQYF TGTGCCAGCAGCTTCCGGGGGGACACAGATACGCAGTATTTT
many TRBJ2-1 TRBV12-3/TRBV12-4 TRBD2 CASSSYLSGGQVSNEQFF TGTGCCAGCAGTTCTTATCTTAGCGGGGGGCAAGTTTCCAATGAGCAGTTCTTC
many TRBJ2-1 TRBV5-1 TRBD1 CASSDGTGGNNEQFF TGCGCCAGCAGCGACGGGACAGGGGGAAACAATGAGCAGTTCTTC
- TRBJ2-5 TRBV5-1 TRBD2 CASSLEAGRRETQYF TGCGCCAGCAGCTTGGAGGCCGGGAGGCGGGAGACCCAGTACTTC
many TRBJ2-5 TRBV20-1 TRBD2 CSARPGLGAQETQYF TGCAGTGCTAGACCCGGACTAGGCGCACAAGAGACCCAGTACTTC
many TRBJ1-6 TRBV5-1 - CASSSGVGSPLHF TGCGCCAGCAGCTCCGGCGTCGGTTCACCCCTCCACTTT
few TRBJ2-3 TRBV4-3 - CASSQVSGIDTQYF TGCGCCAGCAGCCAAGTTTCCGGGATAGATACGCAGTATTTT
many TRBJ1-2 TRBV3-1 - CASSQVESGGYTF TGTGCCAGCAGCCAAGTCGAGAGCGGTGGCTACACCTTC
- TRBJ2-5 TRBV5-5 - CASSPTEYHETQYF TGTGCCAGCAGCCCAACGGAGTACCATGAGACCCAGTACTTC
many TRBJ2-7 TRBV3-1 - CASSPDAWVYEQYF TGTGCCAGCAGCCCGGACGCCTGGGTCTACGAGCAGTACTTC
many TRBJ2-1 TRBV5-1 - CASSFQEGGAYNEQFF TGCGCCAGCAGCTTTCAGGAGGGTGGGGCCTACAATGAGCAGTTCTTC
few TRBJ2-3 TRBV10-3 - CAISQGRVSSTDTQYF TGTGCCATCAGTCAGGGAAGAGTTTCTAGCACAGATACGCAGTATTTT
- TRBJ2-5 TRBV3-1 - CASSQGVLGGDRETQYF TGTGCCAGCAGCCAAGGAGTTCTCGGCGGGGACCGGGAGACCCAGTACTTC
many TRBJ2-6 TRBV18 - CASSPTGRSGANVLTF TGTGCCAGCTCACCAACAGGGCGCTCTGGGGCCAACGTCCTGACTTTC
- TRBJ2-3 TRBV7-2 TRBD2 CASSLAPGGGTAQYF TGTGCCAGCAGCTTAGCCCCCGGGGGGGGGACGGCGCAGTATTTT
many TRBJ1-3 TRBV10-3 - CATSGSGSGNTIYF TGTGCCACCTCAGGTTCCGGCTCTGGAAACACCATATATTTT
few TRBJ1-1 TRBV4-3 - CASSQDVGGANTEAFF TGCGCCAGCAGCCAGGACGTGGGGGGAGCGAACACTGAAGCTTTCTTT
few TRBJ1-4 TRBV4-3 TRBD1 CASSRQGTSNEKLFF TGCGCCAGCAGCCGACAGGGTACTTCTAATGAAAAACTGTTTTTT
many TRBJ1-5 TRBV29-1 - CSVAVDGKNQPQHF TGCAGCGTAGCCGTGGACGGGAAAAATCAGCCCCAGCATTTT
many TRBJ1-1 TRBV20-1 - CSAGEMNTEAFF TGCAGTGCTGGGGAGATGAACACTGAAGCTTTCTTT
few TRBJ2-7 TRBV5-1 TRBD2 CASSLPTSGAYEQYF TGCGCCAGCAGCTTACCCACTAGCGGGGCCTACGAGCAGTACTTC
many TRBJ2-2 TRBV5-1 - CASSKDRNTGELFF TGCGCCAGCAGCAAGGACAGGAACACCGGGGAGCTGTTTTTT
many TRBJ1-3 TRBV5-1 - CASSLQDPGNTIYF TGCGCCAGCAGCTTGCAGGATCCAGGGAACACCATATATTTT
many TRBJ2-1 TRBV7-9 - CASSFVYNEQFF TGTGCCAGCAGCTTTGTCTACAATGAGCAGTTCTTC
many TRBJ2-1 TRBV20-1 - CSARGAYGGDEQFF TGCAGTGCTAGAGGCGCGTACGGGGGCGATGAGCAGTTCTTC
many TRBJ2-1 TRBV29-1 - CSVDTGGDEQFF TGCAGCGTTGACACAGGGGGGGATGAGCAGTTCTTC
- TRBJ1-2 TRBV5-5 TRBD1 CASSPDRQGGNGYTF TGTGCCAGCAGTCCCGACCGACAGGGAGGGAATGGCTACACCTTC
many TRBJ2-3 TRBV7-2 - CASSLTQGLGDTQYF TGTGCCAGCAGCCTCACCCAGGGGCTGGGAGATACGCAGTATTTT